The rows below give T cell receptor beta chains drawn from one sample of a study of human T cells and chemical hapten exposure. In TCRdb, the RACE reads were re-called with MiXCR into one record per CDR3 protein. The profile covers roughly 380,000 distinct CDR3 sequences, with 5.1% appearing a single time and roughly 2.6% taken by the ten largest. The starting material was whole blood, obtained in connection with sensitization to the hapten diphenylcyclopropenone (DPC). Receptors originate from a woman aged 45-59 years with alopecia areata. Some clones in this sample may be carry-over from other donors' samples. Both conserved end residues are part of each CDR3. The D gene is left open where the match is weak. Some rows mark clone size as missing; the rest say once, few, many or name a class of expanded clone.

clone_size | j_call | v_call | d_call | cdr3_nt | cdr3_aa
many | TRBJ2-1 | TRBV28 | TRBD1 | TGTGCCAGCAGTTCCCAAACCGGGACAGGGAATGAGCAGTTCTTC | CASSSQTGTGNEQFF
few | TRBJ1-6 | TRBV25-1 | - | TGTGCCAGCAGTTTCCAGTATAATTCACCCCTCCACTTT | CASSFQYNSPLHF
few | TRBJ1-2 | TRBV2 | - | TGTGCCAGCAGTGAACTGGGTCTTTCCCTTGGGGGCTACACCTTC | CASSELGLSLGGYTF
many | TRBJ1-5 | TRBV6-5 | - | TGTGCCAGCAGTACCTACAGTAGGGGCAATCAGCCCCAGCATTTT | CASSTYSRGNQPQHF
many | TRBJ1-2 | TRBV7-9 | - | TGTGCCAGCAGCTTAGGGCAGGGGTCCTATGGCTACACCTTC | CASSLGQGSYGYTF
many | TRBJ1-2 | TRBV14 | - | TGTGCCAGCAGCGAAGGATACAGGGCGGATGGCTACACCTTC | CASSEGYRADGYTF
few | TRBJ1-6 | TRBV10-3 | - | TGTGCCATCCGCCGGGACACGGATTCACCCCTCCACTTT | CAIRRDTDSPLHF
many | TRBJ1-5 | TRBV6-1 | - | TGTGCCAGCAGTGAGGGAGCGGGGGGCGAGCAGCCCCAGCATTTT | CASSEGAGGEQPQHF
many | TRBJ1-1 | TRBV29-1 | - | TGCAGCGTTGAGAGGAGAATGAACACTGAAGCTTTCTTT | CSVERRMNTEAFF
many | TRBJ1-3 | TRBV29-1 | - | TGCAGCGTTATGCCAGGAAACACCATATATTTT | CSVMPGNTIYF
- | TRBJ2-1 | TRBV2 | - | TGTGCCAGCAGGGGTATGTGGAATGAGCAGTTCTTC | CASRGMWNEQFF
many | TRBJ2-6 | TRBV7-2 | - | TGTGCCAGCAGTAGCGGGACAGCCCAGGGGGCCAACGTCCTGACTTTC | CASSSGTAQGANVLTF
few | TRBJ1-2 | TRBV12-3/TRBV12-4 | - | TGTGCCAGCAGGCTAGGGGGGGAGTATGGCTACACCTTC | CASRLGGEYGYTF
many | TRBJ2-2 | TRBV7-9 | TRBD2 | TGTGCCAGCAGCTTACCCGGGACTAGCGGGACCGGAGGTACCGGGGAGCTGTTTTTT | CASSLPGTSGTGGTGELFF
- | TRBJ1-2 | TRBV10-3 | TRBD1 | TGTGCCATCAGTGGTACCGGGACAGGGCTTGGCTACACCTTC | CAISGTGTGLGYTF
many | TRBJ2-3 | TRBV9 | - | TGTGCCAGCAGCTCCGCCCCCGGGACTCGGCCAGATACGCAGTATTTT | CASSSAPGTRPDTQYF
- | TRBJ1-3 | TRBV10-3 | - | TGTGCCATCAGTGAACCAGGAGGAAACACCATATATTTT | CAISEPGGNTIYF
few | TRBJ2-5 | TRBV9 | - | TGTGCCAGCAGCGTAGGATTGGCGGACCGAGAGACCCAGTACTTC | CASSVGLADRETQYF
few | TRBJ2-6 | TRBV28 | TRBD1 | TGTGCCAGCAGTTTACGAGCGGGACAGGGAGTCGGGGCCAACGTCCTGACTTTC | CASSLRAGQGVGANVLTF
- | TRBJ2-1 | TRBV5-1 | TRBD2 | TGCGCCAGCAGCTTGGATCCTAGCGGGGCATCCTACAATGAGCAGTTCTTC | CASSLDPSGASYNEQFF
many | TRBJ2-3 | TRBV7-9 | TRBD1 | TGTGCCAGCAGCCCCCTCCCGGGACAGGTTCGGGGAGATACGCAGTATTTT | CASSPLPGQVRGDTQYF
many | TRBJ2-3 | TRBV9 | TRBD2 | TGTGCCAGCAGCGTAGGAGGGCTAGCGGGAGTCACAGATACGCAGTATTTT | CASSVGGLAGVTDTQYF
many | TRBJ2-3 | TRBV10-3 | TRBD2 | TGTGCCATCAGTGAGTCGGGAGGGACCACAGATACGCAGTATTTT | CAISESGGTTDTQYF
- | TRBJ1-1 | TRBV7-2 | - | TGTGCCAGCAGCTGGGGACGTCCCGGGGAAGCTTTCTTT | CASSWGRPGEAFF
many | TRBJ2-1 | TRBV7-9 | TRBD1 | TGTGCCAGCAGCTTAGGGACAGGGGGCGATGAGCAGTTCTTC | CASSLGTGGDEQFF
many | TRBJ2-3 | TRBV12-3/TRBV12-4 | - | TGTGCCAGCAGTTTAGCCGGACAAGTGCAGTATTTT | CASSLAGQVQYF
few | TRBJ1-6 | TRBV5-4 | - | TGTGCCAGCAGACAGGGAGGGTATAATTCACCCCTCCACTTT | CASRQGGYNSPLHF
- | TRBJ2-6 | TRBV20-1 | TRBD2 | TGCAGTGCTAGAGATTCGGCGGGAGGGCCGTCTGGGGCCAACGTCCTGACTTTC | CSARDSAGGPSGANVLTF